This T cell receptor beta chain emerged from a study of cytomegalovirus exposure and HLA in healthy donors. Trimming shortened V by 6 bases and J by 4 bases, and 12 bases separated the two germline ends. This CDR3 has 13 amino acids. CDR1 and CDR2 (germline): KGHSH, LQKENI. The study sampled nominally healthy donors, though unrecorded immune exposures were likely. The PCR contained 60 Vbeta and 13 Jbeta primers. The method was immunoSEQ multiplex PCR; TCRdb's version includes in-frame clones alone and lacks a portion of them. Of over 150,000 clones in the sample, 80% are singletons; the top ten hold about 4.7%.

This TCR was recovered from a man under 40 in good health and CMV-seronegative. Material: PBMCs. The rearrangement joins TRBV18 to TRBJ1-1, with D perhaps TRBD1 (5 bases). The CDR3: CASSGGGTTEAFF. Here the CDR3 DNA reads TGTGCCAGCTCTGGCGGGGGGACCACTGAAGCTTTCTTT.